The present entry profiles one T cell receptor (beta chain) with its context. Its antigen remains unidentified. No base quality values were provided; no much bigger clone lies one nucleotide off. The sample belongs to a study of human T cells and chemical hapten exposure (dated by TCRdb to about 2021). About the full investigation: For sensitization, 2% DPC in acetone was applied to an approximately 2 cm by approximately 2 cm area of upper inner arm skin. Blood samples were taken from patients before sensitization (week 0) and then at 2, 6 and about 24 weeks after DPC sensitization. Blood for TCR sequencing was provided by twenty-nine alopecia patients at one to four time points (pre-sensitization, 2, 6 and 24 weeks). Libraries were combined into a pool for sequencing, and differences in TCR yield between samples came mainly from small differences in library volumes within the pool. The mostly female patient cohort included alopecia areata with under or over 50% scalp involvement, alopecia totalis and alopecia universalis. The study tracked peripheral blood TCR repertoire changes in vivo during primary and secondary sensitization to the hapten diphenylcyclopropenone (DPC) in alopecia patients. Patch tests used Finn chambers with 0.01% DPC on the upper back, scored after 6 days by International Contact Dermatitis Research Group standards. Throughout the study period of roughly 24 weeks, patients also received therapeutic DPC doses to the scalp every week.

Points the paper makes about the study in general: Because every patient had alopecia, a presumed autoimmune disease, the patients' immune response might differ from that of healthy individuals. Significantly more large CDR3 similarity clusters were formed by expanded TCRs than by pre-sensitization or healthy control sets, consistent with antigen-driven responses. No change with DPC sensitization was found in the number of TCRs above 1 in 1000 frequency, and no evidence of global repertoire structure alterations was found. After repeated subsampling, changes were observed in the strength of the expansion versus patch-test correlation and in the threshold at which the correlation became significant. Patch test score was positively correlated with the number of PT1 expanded TCRs, with significance at thresholds 8, 16 and 32 but not at 4.

Spanning cysteine to phenylalanine, the CDR3 consists of 14 amino acids. Only the CDR3 region is kept as DNA, spanning 42 bases read in frame from base 1. The trim is 1 base for V and 5 bases for J, with a gap of 12 bases between the germline ends. CDR1 KGHSH and CDR2 LQKENI were looked up in the germline V gene. Libraries were prepared through RACE. Sequencing relied on a NextSeq 500. During library preparation, unique molecular identifiers were attached to individual cDNA molecules so that TCRs could be counted in a quantitative, reproducible way. Both TCR alpha and TCR beta chains were sequenced from each blood RNA sample. Per the source publication's procedure: Samples had a median of about 96,000 TCRs, with a range from roughly 23,224 to 700,000. The Decombinator software suite was used to annotate V, J and CDR3 in the TCR reads. To make PS versus PT1 abundance plots, every sample was subsampled to the same number of TCRs (28,000). TCRs were defined as expanded if absent before sensitization and observed at least eight times at the 2-week time point. The raw public data were reprocessed by TCRdb itself: fastp quality trimming at Q25, MiXCR clonotype calling, in-frame beta chains only. Each record represents a unique CDR3 protein, reported with the most common genes and DNA among its rows. The V and J calls reflect TCRdb's pipeline rather than the authors' work. The sample includes some 170,000 distinct CDR3 sequences, with roughly a quarter observed a single time. The biggest ten clones account for roughly 2.2% of the sample.

Reading the label with the study, this specimen's time point is: patch test 3, about 24 weeks after DPC sensitization. The meaning of the sample's treatment or condition label: therapeutic diphenylcyclopropenone sensitization with weekly scalp DPC. Blood at each patch-test visit was drawn before the patch test was applied. Patients were considered eligible if aged 18 to 70, diagnosed with alopecia and deemed suitable for DPC therapy, and patients were excluded if pregnant. Unfractionated whole blood was collected in Tempus Blood RNA tubes, and total RNA was extracted from that blood. This sample comprised whole blood, obtained in connection with sensitization to the hapten diphenylcyclopropenone (DPC). This TCR was recovered from a woman between 18 and 29 years old with alopecia areata. Some clones in this sample may be carry-over from other donors' samples. The receptor chain draws on TRBV18 and TRBJ2-7, with TRBD1 tentatively as D gene (6 bases match). The CDR3 region has the sequence CASSPQQGFHEQYF. In nucleotide form, the sequence is TGTGCCAGCTCACCACAACAGGGCTTCCACGAGCAGTACTTC.